These 27 T cell receptor beta chains originate from one sample sequenced in a study of blood T cell repertoires in COVID-19. Clones were sequenced by immunoSEQ multiplex PCR, and TCRdb holds only the in-frame ones, with some missing. The sample carries 300,000 to 350,000 clones, roughly 86% recorded once. Input material: PBMCs or T cells enriched from blood (not recorded which). The source is a woman under 40 who had recovered from COVID-19.

The CDR3 DNA sequence: TGTGCCAGCAGGCCGACAGGGATCACCTACAATGAGCAGTTCTTC. Its protein is CASRPTGITYNEQFF. The chain employs TRBV2 and TRBJ2-1; TRBD1 matches 7 bases. V dropped 6 bases and J dropped 2; count of bases not matched to a gene: 7. The CDR3 length is 15 residues. Germline CDR1 and CDR2: SNHLY and FYNNEI.

This clone was counted only a few times. V and J are TRBV4-2 and TRBJ2-3; 9 positions agree with TRBD1. V lost 3 bases and J lost 0; bases outside the gene matches: 1. Germline CDR1 LGHNA, CDR2 YNFKEQ. The CDR3 is 15 residues long. CDR3 DNA: TGTGCCAGCAGCCACGGGACAGGGAGCACAGATACGCAGTATTTT. This encodes CASSHGTGSTDTQYF.

The chain recombines TRBV5-6 with TRBJ2-7, with D unresolved. The CDR3 runs to 16 residues. Looked up from germline, CDR1 is SGHDT and CDR2 is YYEEEE. The V end was cut by 2 bases, the J end by 0 bases, with 15 bases between. The CDR3 nucleotides are TGTGCCAGCAGCTTACGTCCCGGGTACTTCTCCTACGAGCAGTACTTC. Translation: CASSLRPGYFSYEQYF.

The CDR3 loop reads CASSYSRQGGGTQYF. The CDR3 bases are TGTGCCAGCAGTTACTCGCGACAGGGCGGCGGGACCCAGTACTTC. V usage is TRBV6-5 and J usage is TRBJ2-5; 7 bases align to TRBD1. The CDR3 sequence is 15 residues long. V gave up 0 bases and J gave up 7 bases; unmatched junction bases: 8. Germline V gene sequence: CDR1 MNHEY, CDR2 SVGAGI.

This sequence joins TRBV7-6 and TRBJ2-1; 7 nucleotides match TRBD2. Losses at the gene ends were 2 bases for V and 4 bases for J; bases not matched to a gene: 8. Per germline, CDR1 SGHVS and CDR2 FNYEAQ. This CDR3 has 16 amino acids. The CDR3 DNA reads TGTGCCAGCAGCTTAACTGGCGCTAGCGGTTACAATGAGCAGTTCTTC. Its translation: CASSLTGASGYNEQFF.

V gene TRBV28 combines with J gene TRBJ1-2, with D possibly being TRBD1 (6 bases). Germline V gives CDR1 MDHEN, CDR2 SYDVKM. The V end was cut by 2 bases, the J end by 1 base, with 17 bases between. The CDR3 totals 17 residues. CDR3 loop: CASSLLAGVGYNYGYTF. CDR3 DNA sequence: TGTGCCAGCAGTTTACTCGCAGGGGTCGGTTATAACTATGGCTACACCTTC.

In its sample, this clone was seen a few times. This chain connects TRBV11-2 to TRBJ1-1; D might be TRBD1 (6 bases). This CDR3 has 15 amino acids. The germline V and J ends were trimmed by 2 bases and 4 bases, with 14 bases remaining between them. The germline CDR1 and CDR2 sequences are SGHAT and FQNNGV. CDR3 coding DNA: TGTGCCAGCAGCTTATTTTTAACAGGGACCACTGAAGCTTTCTTT. This encodes CASSLFLTGTTEAFF.

The genes are TRBV7-9 and TRBJ1-5; D is uncertain. CDR3 length: 15 amino acids. Trimming cost V 1 base and J 4 bases, with 11 bases left between them. Germline CDR1 and CDR2: SEHNR and FQNEAQ (reference sequence). CDR3 protein: CASSLDEGPNQPQHF. The CDR3 DNA reads as TGTGCCAGCAGCTTAGACGAGGGTCCGAATCAGCCCCAGCATTTT.

The chain recombines TRBV10-3 with TRBJ1-6, with TRBD1 matching 8 bases. CDR1 is ENHRY and CDR2 is SYGVKD in the germline V gene. The CDR3 loop spans 14 amino acids. Trimming removed 10 bases from V and 10 bases from J; junction bases left unmatched: 12. The CDR3 DNA reads as TGTGCCACCATGGACAGGGTAACAGGCTCACCCCTCCACTTT. Protein sequence: CATMDRVTGSPLHF.

This chain uses TRBV19 with TRBJ2-2; 14 bases are shared with TRBD2. V dropped 6 bases and J dropped 4; count of bases not matched to a gene: 10. Germline V CDR1 and CDR2: LNHDA, SQIVND (reference sequence). CDR3 length equals 18 residues. The CDR3 DNA follows: TGTGCCAGTAGCGAACCCCGGACTAGCGGGAGGAGCACCGGGGAGCTGTTTTTT. This sequence encodes CASSEPRTSGRSTGELFF.

The rearrangement links TRBV28 to TRBJ1-5; TRBD1 matches 7 bases. Looked up from germline, CDR1 is MDHEN and CDR2 is SYDVKM. This CDR3 is 15 amino acids long. The ends lost 6 bases at V and 7 bases at J; junction bases unmatched: 12. CDR3 bases: TGTGCCAGCAGCCACTTTACAGGGGCGGGACAGCCCCAGCATTTT. Protein product: CASSHFTGAGQPQHF. The full variable domain, rest sourced from reference TRBV28 and TRBJ1-5, is DVKVTQSSRYLVKRTGEKVFLECVQDMDHENMFWYRQDPGLGLRLIYFSYDVKMKEKGDIPEGYSVSREKKERFSLILESASTNQTSMYLCASSHFTGAGQPQHFGDGTRLSIL.

This chain links TRBV23-1 with TRBJ1-6; a possible D gene is TRBD1 (5 bases). TRBV23-1 is designated an ORF whose function remains uncertain. V gave up 0 bases and J gave up 10 bases, with 13 bases separating them. CDR3 length: 15 residues. CDR3 DNA sequence: TGCGCCAGCAGTCAATCAGGGGAAGGGCGCTCACCCCTCCACTTT. It yields the protein CASSQSGEGRSPLHF.

The sample holds one count of this clone. This chain connects TRBV3-1 (or the pseudogene TRBV3-2) to TRBJ1-3, with 7 bases lining up with TRBD1. Losses at the gene ends were 3 bases for V and 1 base for J; bases not matched to a gene: 24. The germline V gene encodes CDR1 LGHDT and CDR2 YNNKEL (reference sequence). The CDR3 has 22 residues. The CDR3 DNA sequence: TGTGCCAGCAGCCACGCTACATTCCCCCACAACCCAACAGGGGTATCTGGAAACACCATATATTTT. Translation gives CASSHATFPHNPTGVSGNTIYF.

The chain has TRBV28 and TRBJ2-2; 9 bases fit TRBD1. J was trimmed by 5 bases and V by 4 bases; bases with no gene match: 2. Per the germline V gene, CDR1 is MDHEN and CDR2 is SYDVKM. The CDR3 runs 14 residues. The CDR3 loop is CASSYRGLTGELFF. The CDR3 coding sequence is TGTGCCAGCAGTTACAGGGGGCTAACCGGGGAGCTGTTTTTT.

J is TRBJ2-7 and V is TRBV6-5; D gene ambiguous. Germline V lookup: CDR1 MNHEY, CDR2 SVGAGI. The CDR3 covers 14 residues. Trimming shortened V by 0 bases and J by 7 bases, and 13 bases separated the two germline ends. The CDR3 sequence is CASSYSAVPGEQYF. In DNA form, the CDR3 reads TGTGCCAGCAGTTACTCGGCGGTACCCGGGGAGCAGTACTTC.

V usage is TRBV18 and J usage is TRBJ2-7, with TRBD2 matching 12 bases. Germline CDR1 is KGHSH and CDR2 is LQKENI. V lost 3 bases, J lost 5 bases, and 5 bases stayed unmatched. This CDR3 region has 15 residues. The CDR3 spells CASSPLAGGPNEQYF. The DNA of the CDR3 is TGTGCCAGCTCACCGCTAGCGGGAGGGCCCAACGAGCAGTACTTC.

The chain couples TRBV2 to TRBJ2-7; 9 bases fit TRBD1. CDR3 length equals 14 residues. The V and J ends lost 5 bases and 2 bases, in that order; junction bases with no gene match: 4. The V gene's germline CDR1 is SNHLY and CDR2 FYNNEI. CDR3 sequence: CASSQGQGPYEQYF. The CDR3 bases are TGTGCCAGCAGTCAGGGACAGGGTCCCTACGAGCAGTACTTC.

V is TRBV6-5 and J is TRBJ1-1; D unresolved. The germline V and J ends were trimmed by 0 bases and 1 base, with 9 bases remaining between them. This CDR3 region has 15 residues. Germline V lookup: CDR1 MNHEY, CDR2 SVGAGI. The CDR3 reads CASSYSRDTNTEAFF. In nucleotides, the CDR3 is TGTGCCAGCAGTTACTCGAGGGATACGAACACTGAAGCTTTCTTT.

The chain carries TRBV10-3 and TRBJ2-7; 10 nucleotides agree with TRBD1. V lost 6 bases and J lost 3; bases outside the gene matches: 5. In germline, CDR1 is ENHRY, CDR2 SYGVKD. The CDR3 has 14 residues. The CDR3 reads CAIRNRDRGYEQYF. CDR3 DNA: TGTGCCATCAGGAACCGGGACAGGGGCTACGAGCAGTACTTC.

The rearrangement joins TRBV5-6 to TRBJ2-4; the D gene is possibly TRBD1 (5 bases). Germline CDR1 and CDR2: SGHDT and YYEEEE. The length of the CDR3 is 15 residues. Trimming left V 3 bases short and J 6 bases short, with 16 bases between. The CDR3 sequence: CASSYGVGQLNIQYF. The CDR3, as DNA: TGTGCCAGCAGCTATGGGGTGGGGCAGCTAAACATTCAGTACTTC.

The chain recombines TRBV3-1 (or the pseudogene TRBV3-2) with TRBJ2-7; perhaps TRBD1 as D (5 bases). The ends were cut back, 1 base at V and 6 bases at J, with 7 bases in the middle. The CDR3 is 12 residues long. Germline V gene data show CDR1 as LGHDT and CDR2 as YNNKEL (reference sequence). The CDR3 spells CASSQVRGEQYF. In DNA form, the CDR3 reads TGTGCCAGCAGCCAAGTAAGGGGCGAGCAGTACTTC.

The chain carries TRBV7-9 and TRBJ1-5; a weak D match, TRBD1 (5 bases). In germline, CDR1 is SEHNR, CDR2 FQNEAQ (reference sequence). The CDR3 covers 15 residues. Trimming took off 4 bases at V and 3 bases at J, with 13 bases between the two ends. This CDR3 is CASSSSDTANQPQHF. CDR3 sequence (DNA): TGTGCCAGCAGCTCCTCGGACACTGCCAATCAGCCCCAGCATTTT.

The rearrangement uses TRBV29-1 and TRBJ1-2, with 8 bases identical to TRBD1. This CDR3 region has 14 residues. The trim removed 2 bases at V and 1 base at J, leaving 3 bases unmatched. Germline V gene data show CDR1 as SQVTM and CDR2 as ANQGSEA. The CDR3: CSVELTGDNYGYTF. The CDR3, as DNA: TGCAGCGTTGAATTGACAGGGGATAACTATGGCTACACCTTC.

This clone was seen only once. The chain has TRBV10-3 and TRBJ2-3; TRBD1 agrees at 7 bases. This CDR3 contains 14 residues. J was trimmed by 2 bases and V by 7 bases; bases with no gene match: 6. Germline CDR1 is ENHRY and CDR2 is SYGVKD. The DNA of the CDR3 is TGTGCCATCACACCGGGACAGACCACAGATACGCAGTATTTT. As protein: CAITPGQTTDTQYF.

The CDR3 here is CASSQGGTSGRETQYF. The CDR3 nucleotides read TGTGCCAGCAGCCAGGGCGGGACTAGCGGGAGAGAGACCCAGTACTTC. V gene TRBV3-1 (or the pseudogene TRBV3-2) combines with J gene TRBJ2-5; TRBD2 matches 14 bases. CDR3 length: 16 residues. With 3 bases clipped from V and 4 bases from J, the junction kept 4 bases outside the gene matches. CDR1 is LGHDT and CDR2 is YNNKEL in the germline V gene (reference sequence).

The chain has TRBV7-9 and TRBJ2-7; D might be TRBD1 (7 bases). Germline assignment: CDR1 SEHNR and CDR2 FQNEAQ (reference sequence). Trimming cost V 4 bases and J 2 bases, with 21 bases left between them. The CDR3 is made up of 17 amino acids. This chain's CDR3 is CASSSEEGRGTPYEQYF. CDR3 DNA: TGTGCCAGCAGCTCCGAAGAGGGCAGGGGGACTCCCTACGAGCAGTACTTC.

A single count supports this clone. The chain carries TRBV7-6 and TRBJ1-6; the D gene is possibly TRBD1 (6 bases). Per the germline V gene, CDR1 is SGHVS and CDR2 is FNYEAQ. V lost 5 bases, J lost 3 bases, and 14 bases lay in between. This CDR3 spans 16 amino acids. As DNA, the CDR3 is TGTGCCAGCAGCGCCCTTACAGGGTTCTATAATTCACCCCTCCACTTT. Its translation: CASSALTGFYNSPLHF. Drawing the rest from reference TRBV7-6 and TRBJ1-6, the complete variable domain is GAGVSQSPRYKVTKRGQDVALRCDPISGHVSLYWYRQALGQGPEFLTYFNYEAQQDKSGLPNDRFSAERPEGSISTLTIQRTEQRDSAMYRCASSALTGFYNSPLHFGNGTRLTVT.